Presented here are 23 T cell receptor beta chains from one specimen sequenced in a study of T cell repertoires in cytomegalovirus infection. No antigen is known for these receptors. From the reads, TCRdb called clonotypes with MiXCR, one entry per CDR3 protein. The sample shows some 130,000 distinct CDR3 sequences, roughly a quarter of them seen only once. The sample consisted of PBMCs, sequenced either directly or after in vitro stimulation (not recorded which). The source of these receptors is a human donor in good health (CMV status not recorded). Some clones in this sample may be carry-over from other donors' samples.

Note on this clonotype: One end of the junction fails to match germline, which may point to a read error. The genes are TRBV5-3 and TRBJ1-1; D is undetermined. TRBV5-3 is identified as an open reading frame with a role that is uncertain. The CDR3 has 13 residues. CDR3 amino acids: CASSLLRDTEAFF. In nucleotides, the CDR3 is TGTGCCAGCAGCTTGCTCCGGGACACTGAAGCTTTCTTT.

This CDR3 reads CASTLGGGGDEQFF. The CDR3 DNA is TGTGCCAGCACCTTGGGGGGGGGGGGGGATGAGCAGTTCTTC. This chain joins TRBV7-2 and TRBJ2-1; 7 bases map to TRBD2. CDR1 is SGHTA, CDR2 FQGNSA, per germline. The CDR3 is 14 amino acids. V lost 7 bases and J lost 8; bases outside the gene matches: 11.

CDR3 nucleotide sequence: TGTGCCAGCAGTTTAAACCGACAGGGAAATCAGCCCCAGCATTTT. Translating it yields CASSLNRQGNQPQHF. J is TRBJ1-5 and V is TRBV12-3 or TRBV12-4, with TRBD1 identical over 7 bases. Trimming took 2 bases from V and 4 from J; bases not matched to a gene: 5. The CDR3 is made up of 15 amino acids.

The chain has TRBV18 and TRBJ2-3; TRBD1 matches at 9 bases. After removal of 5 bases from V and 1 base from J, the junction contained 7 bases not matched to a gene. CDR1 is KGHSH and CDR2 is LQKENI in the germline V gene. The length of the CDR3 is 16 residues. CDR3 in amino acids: CASSFQQGAGTDTQYF. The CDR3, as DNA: TGTGCCAGCTCATTTCAACAGGGGGCGGGCACAGATACGCAGTATTTT. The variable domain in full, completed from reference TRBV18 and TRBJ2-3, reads NAGVMQNPRHLVRRRGQEARLRCSPMKGHSHVYWYRQLPEEGLKFMVYLQKENIIDESGMPKERFSAEFPKEGPSILRIQQVVRGDSAAYFCASSFQQGAGTDTQYFGPGTRLTVL.

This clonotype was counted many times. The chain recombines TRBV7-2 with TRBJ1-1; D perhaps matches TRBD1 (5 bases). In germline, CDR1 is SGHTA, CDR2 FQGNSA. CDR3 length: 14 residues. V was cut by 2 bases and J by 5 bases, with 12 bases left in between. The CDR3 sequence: CASSLSGGTTEAFF. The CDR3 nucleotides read TGTGCCAGCAGCTTATCCGGGGGTACTACTGAAGCTTTCTTT.

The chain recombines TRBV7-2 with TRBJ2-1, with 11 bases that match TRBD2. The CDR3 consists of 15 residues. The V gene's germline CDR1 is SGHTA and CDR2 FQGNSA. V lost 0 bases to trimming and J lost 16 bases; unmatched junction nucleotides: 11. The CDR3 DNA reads TGTGCCAGCAGCTTAGCCTCGGAGTTTAGCGGGAGGGCTTTCTTC. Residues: CASSLASEFSGRAFF.

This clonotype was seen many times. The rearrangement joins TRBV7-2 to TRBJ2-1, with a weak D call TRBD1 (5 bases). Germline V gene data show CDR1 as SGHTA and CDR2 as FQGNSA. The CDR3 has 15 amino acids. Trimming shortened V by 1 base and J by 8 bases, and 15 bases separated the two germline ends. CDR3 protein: CASSLVGPGSHEQFF. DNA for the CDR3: TGTGCCAGCAGCTTAGTTGGACCAGGGTCACATGAGCAGTTCTTC.

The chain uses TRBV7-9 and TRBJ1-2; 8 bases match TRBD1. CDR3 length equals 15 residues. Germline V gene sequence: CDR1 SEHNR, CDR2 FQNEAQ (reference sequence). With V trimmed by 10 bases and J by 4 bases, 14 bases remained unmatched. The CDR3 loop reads CATIISGGLIYGYTF. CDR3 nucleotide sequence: TGTGCCACGATCATCTCAGGGGGCCTAATCTATGGCTACACCTTC.

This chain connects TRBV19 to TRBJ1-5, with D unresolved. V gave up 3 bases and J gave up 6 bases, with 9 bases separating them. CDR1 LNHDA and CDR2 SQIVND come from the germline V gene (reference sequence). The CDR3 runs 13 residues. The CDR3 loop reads CASSISALQPQHF. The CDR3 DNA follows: TGTGCCAGTAGTATCAGCGCCCTTCAGCCCCAGCATTTT.

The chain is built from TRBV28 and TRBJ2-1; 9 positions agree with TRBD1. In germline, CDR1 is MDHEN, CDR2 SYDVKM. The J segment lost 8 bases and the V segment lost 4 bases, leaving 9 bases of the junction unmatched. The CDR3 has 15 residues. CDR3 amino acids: CASSSGQGSPDEQFF. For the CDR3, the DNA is TGTGCCAGCAGTTCGGGACAGGGATCCCCGGATGAGCAGTTCTTC.

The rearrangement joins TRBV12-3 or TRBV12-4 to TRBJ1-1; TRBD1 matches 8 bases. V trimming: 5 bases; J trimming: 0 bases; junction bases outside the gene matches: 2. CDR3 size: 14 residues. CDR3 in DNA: TGTGCCAGCAGTCGGACAGGGTTGAACACTGAAGCTTTCTTT. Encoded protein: CASSRTGLNTEAFF.

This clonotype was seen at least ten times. CDR3 loop: CASSFEWNTEAFF. In nucleotides, the CDR3 is TGTGCCAGCAGTTTTGAATGGAACACTGAAGCTTTCTTT. The rearrangement uses TRBV12-3 or TRBV12-4 and TRBJ1-1; no definite D call. The CDR3 has 13 amino acids. The V and J ends lost 3 bases and 1 base respectively, with 6 bases between them.

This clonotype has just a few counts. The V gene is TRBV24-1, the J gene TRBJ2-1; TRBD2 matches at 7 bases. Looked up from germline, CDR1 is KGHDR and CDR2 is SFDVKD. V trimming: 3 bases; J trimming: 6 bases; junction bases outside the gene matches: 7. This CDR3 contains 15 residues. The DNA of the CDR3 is TGTGCCACCAGTGATCACCGGGACTACTCCAATGAGCAGTTCTTC. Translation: CATSDHRDYSNEQFF.

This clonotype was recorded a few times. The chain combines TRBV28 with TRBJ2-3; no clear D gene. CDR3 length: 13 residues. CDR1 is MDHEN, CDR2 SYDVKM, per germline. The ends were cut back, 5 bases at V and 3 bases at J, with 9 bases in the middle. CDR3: CASSQPATDTQYF. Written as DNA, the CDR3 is TGTGCCAGCAGTCAACCGGCGACAGATACGCAGTATTTT.

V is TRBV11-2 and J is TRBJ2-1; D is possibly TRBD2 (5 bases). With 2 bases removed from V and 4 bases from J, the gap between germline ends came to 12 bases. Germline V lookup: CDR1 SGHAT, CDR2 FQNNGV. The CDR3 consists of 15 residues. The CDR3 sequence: CASSLWASPYNEQFF. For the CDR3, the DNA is TGTGCCAGCAGCTTATGGGCTAGCCCTTACAATGAGCAGTTCTTC. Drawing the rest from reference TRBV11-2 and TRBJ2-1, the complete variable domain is EAGVAQSPRYKIIEKRQSVAFWCNPISGHATLYWYQQILGQGPKLLIQFQNNGVVDDSQLPKDRFSAERLKGVDSTLKIQPAKLEDSAVYLCASSLWASPYNEQFFGPGTRLTVL.

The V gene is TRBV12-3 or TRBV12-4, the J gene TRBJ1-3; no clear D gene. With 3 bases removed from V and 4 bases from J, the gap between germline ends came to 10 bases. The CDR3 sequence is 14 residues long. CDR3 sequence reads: CASSFLSLGNTIYF. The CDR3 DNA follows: TGTGCCAGCAGTTTTCTGTCGCTGGGAAACACCATATATTTT.

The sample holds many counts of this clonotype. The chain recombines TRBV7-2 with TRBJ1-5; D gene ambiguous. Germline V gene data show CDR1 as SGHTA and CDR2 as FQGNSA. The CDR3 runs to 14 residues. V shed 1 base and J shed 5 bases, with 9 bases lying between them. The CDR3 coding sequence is TGTGCCAGCAGCTTAGGGCGAAAGGATCAGCCCCAGCATTTT. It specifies CASSLGRKDQPQHF.

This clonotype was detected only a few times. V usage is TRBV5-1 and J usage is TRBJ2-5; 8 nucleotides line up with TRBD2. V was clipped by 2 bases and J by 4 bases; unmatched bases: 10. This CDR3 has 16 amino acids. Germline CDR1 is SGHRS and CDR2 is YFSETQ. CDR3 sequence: CASSFSGTRGPETQYF. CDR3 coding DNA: TGCGCCAGCAGCTTCTCGGGGACTAGAGGTCCAGAGACCCAGTACTTC. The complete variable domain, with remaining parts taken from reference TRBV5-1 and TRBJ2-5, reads KAGVTQTPRYLIKTRGQQVTLSCSPISGHRSVSWYQQTPGQGLQFLFEYFSETQRNKGNFPGRFSGRQFSNSRSEMNVSTLELGDSALYLCASSFSGTRGPETQYFGPGTRLLVL.

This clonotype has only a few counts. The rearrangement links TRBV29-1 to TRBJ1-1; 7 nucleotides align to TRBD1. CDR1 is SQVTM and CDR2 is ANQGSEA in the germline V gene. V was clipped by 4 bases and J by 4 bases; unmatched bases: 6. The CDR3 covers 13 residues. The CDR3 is CSVATGMSTEAFF. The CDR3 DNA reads TGCAGCGTTGCGACAGGGATGAGCACTGAAGCTTTCTTT.

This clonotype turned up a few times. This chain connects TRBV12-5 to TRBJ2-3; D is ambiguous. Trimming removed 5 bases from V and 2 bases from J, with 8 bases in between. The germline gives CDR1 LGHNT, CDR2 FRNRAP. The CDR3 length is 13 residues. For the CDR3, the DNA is TGTGCTAGTGGTCCGCCCAACACAGATACGCAGTATTTT. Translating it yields CASGPPNTDTQYF.

The CDR3 sequence is CASIPGTESLRAFF. The CDR3 nucleotides are TGTGCCAGCATTCCCGGGACCGAATCTCTACGGGCTTTCTTT. This chain connects TRBV28 to TRBJ1-1; TRBD1 is a possible D gene (5 bases). The germline V gene has CDR1 MDHEN and CDR2 SYDVKM. The V end was cut by 7 bases, the J end by 11 bases, with 23 bases between. The CDR3 consists of 14 residues. The full variable domain, in which reference TRBV28 and TRBJ1-1 provide the parts outside the CDR3, is DVKVTQSSRYLVKRTGEKVFLECVQDMDHENMFWYRQDPGLGLRLIYFSYDVKMKEKGDIPEGYSVSREKKERFSLILESASTNQTSMYLCASIPGTESLRAFFGQGTRLTVV.

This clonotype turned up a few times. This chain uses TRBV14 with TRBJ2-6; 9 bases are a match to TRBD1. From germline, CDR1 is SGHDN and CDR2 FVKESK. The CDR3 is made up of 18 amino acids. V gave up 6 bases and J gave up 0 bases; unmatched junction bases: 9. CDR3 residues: CASRKPGQGFSGANVLTF. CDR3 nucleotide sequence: TGTGCCAGCAGGAAACCGGGACAGGGTTTCTCTGGGGCCAACGTCCTGACTTTC.

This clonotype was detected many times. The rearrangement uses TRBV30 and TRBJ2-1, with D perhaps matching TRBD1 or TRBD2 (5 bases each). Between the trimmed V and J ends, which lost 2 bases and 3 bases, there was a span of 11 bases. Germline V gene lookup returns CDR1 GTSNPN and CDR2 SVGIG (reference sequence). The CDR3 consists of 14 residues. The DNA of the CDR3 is TGTGCCTGGAGTCGAGTTGGGGGCTACAATGAGCAGTTCTTC. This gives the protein CAWSRVGGYNEQFF.